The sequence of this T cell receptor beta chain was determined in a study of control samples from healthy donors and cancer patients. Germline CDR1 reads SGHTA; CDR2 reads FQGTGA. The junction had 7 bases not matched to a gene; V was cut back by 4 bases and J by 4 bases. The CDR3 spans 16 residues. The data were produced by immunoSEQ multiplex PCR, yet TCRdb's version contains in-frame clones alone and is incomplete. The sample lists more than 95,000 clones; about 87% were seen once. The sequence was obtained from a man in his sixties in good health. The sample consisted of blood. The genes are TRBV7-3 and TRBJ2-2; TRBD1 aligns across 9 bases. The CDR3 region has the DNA TGTGCCAGCAGCTCCCAACAGGGGGCGGTCACCGGGGAGCTGTTTTTT. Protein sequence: CASSSQQGAVTGELFF.